These T cell receptor beta chains were read from a single sample in a study of T cell changes during pregnancy in multiple sclerosis. Profiling relied on immunoSEQ multiplex PCR, and the TCRdb table lists in-frame clones only, not all of them. The sample has approximately 41,000 clones; 85% to 90% are singletons. Sequenced material: CD4+ T cells from peripheral blood mononuclear cells, taken in the first trimester of pregnancy. The receptors stem from a female donor with multiple sclerosis, enrolled in a pregnancy study. Both conserved end residues are part of each CDR3. Fields, in order: clone size, J gene, CDR3 length, D gene, V gene, CDR3 DNA, CDR3 protein. D genes are given only for firm matches. Some rows have no size entry. The others give once, few or many, or a class for an expanded clone.

-,TRBJ2-7,16,TRBD2,TRBV9,TGTGCCAGCAGCGCCGGGACTAGCGCGCGGTACTACGAGCAGTACTTC,CASSAGTSARYYEQYF
-,TRBJ2-1,16,TRBD2,TRBV10-1,TGCGCCAGCAGTGAGTGGTCGGGGGGTAAATACAATGAGCAGTTCTTC,CASSEWSGGKYNEQFF
-,TRBJ2-2,15,TRBD2,TRBV7-2,TGTGCCAGCAGCTTTGCGGGAGCAGGGACCGGGGAGCTGTTTTTT,CASSFAGAGTGELFF
-,TRBJ2-3,14,TRBD2,TRBV5-4,TGTGCCAGCAGCTCAACTAGCGGGAGAAATACGCAGTATTTT,CASSSTSGRNTQYF
-,TRBJ2-4,13,TRBD1,TRBV7-2,TGTGCCAGCAGTACGACAGGGTATACCATTCAGTACTTC,CASSTTGYTIQYF
-,TRBJ1-5,15,-,TRBV27,TGTGCCAGCAGTAGAGACAGCTATAGCAATCAGCCCCAGCATTTT,CASSRDSYSNQPQHF
once,TRBJ2-1,16,TRBD2,TRBV19,TGTGCCAGTAGAAACCTAGCGGGCGGACCCTACAATGAGCAGTTCTTC,CASRNLAGGPYNEQFF
few,TRBJ2-1,17,TRBD1,TRBV19,TGTGCCAGTCGACTAGCCGGGACAGGGGTCTCTAACAATGAGCAGTTCTTC,CASRLAGTGVSNNEQFF
-,TRBJ2-3,16,TRBD2,TRBV5-1,TGCGCCAGCAGCTTGGGGGCGGGAGTGAGCACAGATACGCAGTATTTT,CASSLGAGVSTDTQYF
-,TRBJ1-3,15,-,TRBV5-6,TGTGCCAGCAGCCCCCAGGGCCACTCTGGAAACACCATATATTTT,CASSPQGHSGNTIYF
-,TRBJ1-2,15,TRBD1,TRBV27,TGTGCCAGCAGTTTATTGACAGGGGGCAACTATGGCTACACCTTC,CASSLLTGGNYGYTF
-,TRBJ2-5,20,TRBD2,TRBV9,TGTGCCAGCAGCGGTAGAGCCCCGGCGGGACTAGCGGAAGAACAAGAGACCCAGTACTTC,CASSGRAPAGLAEEQETQYF
-,TRBJ2-5,13,-,TRBV5-1,TGCGCCAGCAGCTTGGCCAGTCAAGAGACCCAGTACTTC,CASSLASQETQYF
-,TRBJ2-1,15,TRBD2,TRBV30,TGTGCCTGGAGTGCGGGACTACCTCACCTGTTCGAGCAGTTCTTC,CAWSAGLPHLFEQFF
-,TRBJ1-3,16,TRBD1,TRBV30,TGTGCCTGGAGTTCTCACCCCGGGACAGGTGGAAACACCATATATTTT,CAWSSHPGTGGNTIYF
-,TRBJ1-1,15,-,TRBV5-5,TGTGCCAGCAGCTTGGGTCCAGGGAGGGCTACTGAAGCTTTCTTT,CASSLGPGRATEAFF
once,TRBJ2-1,12,-,TRBV9,TGTGCCAGCAGCGGACAGTACAATGAGCAGTTCTTC,CASSGQYNEQFF
-,TRBJ1-5,14,TRBD1,TRBV10-3,TGTGCCATCAGCGGACAGGGAGGCAATCAGCCCCAGCATTTT,CAISGQGGNQPQHF
-,TRBJ2-7,12,-,TRBV7-9,TGTGCCAGCAGCCCCTTACAGTACGAGCAGTACTTC,CASSPLQYEQYF
-,TRBJ2-1,16,TRBD2,TRBV6-4,TGTGCCAGCAGTGACTCTAGCGGGAGGGCCAGGAATGAGCAGTTCTTC,CASSDSSGRARNEQFF
-,TRBJ2-7,13,TRBD1,TRBV29-1,TGCAGCGTTCTACAGGGGGCCCCATACGAGCAGTACTTC,CSVLQGAPYEQYF
-,TRBJ2-7,15,TRBD1,TRBV11-2,TGTGCCAGCAGCCACTACCGGGACAGTACCTACGAGCAGTACTTC,CASSHYRDSTYEQYF
-,TRBJ2-7,16,-,TRBV4-2,TGTGCCAGCAGCCAGTCCTCAGGGGGGCCCGTCTACGAGCAGTACTTC,CASSQSSGGPVYEQYF
-,TRBJ2-3,16,TRBD2,TRBV7-9,TGTGCCAGCAGCTTAGGCCTAGCGGAGACCCGAGATACGCAGTATTTT,CASSLGLAETRDTQYF
-,TRBJ2-3,14,-,TRBV19,TGTGCCAGTAGTATACTAGCCGGCACAGATACGCAGTATTTT,CASSILAGTDTQYF
-,TRBJ1-4,14,-,TRBV2,TGTGCCAGCAGAGCCGACAGCCTGAATGAAAAACTGTTTTTT,CASRADSLNEKLFF
-,TRBJ2-4,15,-,TRBV29-1,TGCAGCGTTGAAGGGGTACGCGGGGAGAAAAACATTCAGTACTTC,CSVEGVRGEKNIQYF
-,TRBJ1-2,13,TRBD1,TRBV28,TGTGCCAGCACCGAAGGGACAGGGGTTGGCTACACCTTC,CASTEGTGVGYTF
-,TRBJ1-5,18,TRBD1,TRBV19,TGTGCCAGTAGTATGGCGGGGACAAGGGGGCGAAGCAATCAGCCCCAGCATTTT,CASSMAGTRGRSNQPQHF
-,TRBJ2-5,15,TRBD2,TRBV11-2,TGTGCCAGCAGCTTATTGGGGGGGGGAAGAGAGACCCAGTACTTC,CASSLLGGGRETQYF
-,TRBJ1-1,13,-,TRBV5-1,TGCGCCAGCAGCTTGGTACAGCAGGGTGAAGCTTTCTTT,CASSLVQQGEAFF
-,TRBJ1-1,15,-,TRBV5-5,TGTGCCAGCAGCTTGGGAGGCCACCAGAACGCTGAAGCTTTCTTT,CASSLGGHQNAEAFF
-,TRBJ2-3,16,TRBD2,TRBV5-1,TGCGCCAGCAGCTTCCCAGCGGGATACGACACAGATACGCAGTATTTT,CASSFPAGYDTDTQYF
-,TRBJ1-1,16,-,TRBV5-1,TGCGCCAGCAGCTTGGCCGCGTCAAAGAGCAACACTGAAGCTTTCTTT,CASSLAASKSNTEAFF
-,TRBJ1-2,15,-,TRBV2,TGTGCCAGCCAGGGAGGAAGGACGGAGAACTATGGCTACACCTTC,CASQGGRTENYGYTF
-,TRBJ2-1,16,TRBD2,TRBV4-3,TGCGCCAGCAGCCAAGATGCCACTAGCGGGAGTGATCTTCTGTTCTTC,CASSQDATSGSDLLFF
-,TRBJ2-7,12,TRBD1,TRBV10-2,TGCGCCAGCAGGACAGGGAGTCACGAGCAGTACTTC,CASRTGSHEQYF
-,TRBJ2-5,15,TRBD2,TRBV5-6,TGTGCCAGCAGCTTGGAACTAGCGGGAGGCAAGACCCAGTACTTC,CASSLELAGGKTQYF
-,TRBJ2-3,17,TRBD2,TRBV28,TGTGCCAGCAGTCTCGGCGTAGCGGGCTTAGGGGCAGATACGCAGTATTTT,CASSLGVAGLGADTQYF
-,TRBJ1-4,15,-,TRBV29-1,TGCAGCGTTGAAGATCAAGAGGGTTTAGGTGAAAAACTGTTTTTT,CSVEDQEGLGEKLFF
-,TRBJ2-2,19,TRBD2,TRBV6-1,TGTGCCAGCAGTGGGGGACTAGCGGGAGGCCATTTCGGAGGCGGGGAGCTGTTTTTT,CASSGGLAGGHFGGGELFF
-,TRBJ1-5,14,-,TRBV6-5,TGTGCCAGCAGTGCTCAGGGGAAGGGTCAGCCCCAGCATTTT,CASSAQGKGQPQHF
few,TRBJ2-7,13,TRBD2,TRBV10-3,TGTGCCATCAGTGAGGGACTAGCGGAGGAGCAGTACTTC,CAISEGLAEEQYF
-,TRBJ1-4,12,-,TRBV14,TGTGCCAGCAGCCAAGATAGTCTAAAACTGTTTTTT,CASSQDSLKLFF
-,TRBJ2-1,20,TRBD2,TRBV5-1,TGCGCCAGCGCCCGGAGCCCGACTGATTATAGCGGGAGATTGGACAATGAGCAGTTCTTC,CASARSPTDYSGRLDNEQFF
once,TRBJ2-5,14,-,TRBV5-1,TGCGCCAGCAGCTTGGTATTAGCACAAGAGACCCAGTACTTC,CASSLVLAQETQYF
-,TRBJ1-5,15,TRBD1,TRBV7-2,TGTGCCAGCAGCACCCACAGGGGGGACAATCAGCCCCAGCATTTT,CASSTHRGDNQPQHF
-,TRBJ2-1,19,TRBD2,TRBV7-9,TGTGCCAGCAGCTTAGTCGGGACTAGCGAACCTGGCGTCTACAATGAGCAGTTCTTC,CASSLVGTSEPGVYNEQFF
-,TRBJ1-2,13,-,TRBV25-1,TGTGCCAGCTCGCCCGACAGCAGATATGGCTACACCTTC,CASSPDSRYGYTF
-,TRBJ1-1,14,-,TRBV7-8,TGTGCCAGCAGCTTAGTCGGGGGAAACACTGAAGCTTTCTTT,CASSLVGGNTEAFF
-,TRBJ2-7,14,-,TRBV7-2,TGTGCCAGCAGCTTAAGGGGCGGGGTTCGCGAGCAGTACTTC,CASSLRGGVREQYF
-,TRBJ2-5,11,-,TRBV30,TGTGCCTGGAGTGCTAGGGAGACCCAGTACTTC,CAWSARETQYF
-,TRBJ2-2,14,-,TRBV13,TGTGCCAGCTCGGTGACAGGAGGCACCGGGGAGCTGTTTTTT,CASSVTGGTGELFF